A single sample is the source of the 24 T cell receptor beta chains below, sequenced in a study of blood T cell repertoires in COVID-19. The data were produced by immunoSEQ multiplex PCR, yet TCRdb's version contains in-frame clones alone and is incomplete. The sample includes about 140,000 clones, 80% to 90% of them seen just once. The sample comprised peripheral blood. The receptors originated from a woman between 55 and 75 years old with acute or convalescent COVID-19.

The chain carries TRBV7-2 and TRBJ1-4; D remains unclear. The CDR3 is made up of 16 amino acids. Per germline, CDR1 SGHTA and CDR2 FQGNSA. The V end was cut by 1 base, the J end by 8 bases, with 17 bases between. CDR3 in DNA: TGTGCCAGCAGCTTAGTAGCGTACGGTGGAAGGGAAAAACTGTTTTTT. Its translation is CASSLVAYGGREKLFF.

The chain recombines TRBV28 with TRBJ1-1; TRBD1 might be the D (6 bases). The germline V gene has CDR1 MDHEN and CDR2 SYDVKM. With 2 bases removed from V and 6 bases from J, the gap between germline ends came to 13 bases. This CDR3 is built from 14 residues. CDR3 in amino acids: CASSLAQGGSEAFF. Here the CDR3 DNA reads TGTGCCAGCAGTTTAGCACAGGGAGGGTCTGAAGCTTTCTTT.

The CDR3 DNA reads as TGTGCCAGCAGTTCCACGACATCCCGAGCTACGCAGTATTTT. This gives the protein CASSSTTSRATQYF. The V call is TRBV28, the J call TRBJ2-3; D unresolved. The CDR3 consists of 14 residues. V dropped 4 bases and J dropped 8 bases, with 16 bases sitting between them. CDR1 and CDR2 from the germline V gene are MDHEN and SYDVKM.

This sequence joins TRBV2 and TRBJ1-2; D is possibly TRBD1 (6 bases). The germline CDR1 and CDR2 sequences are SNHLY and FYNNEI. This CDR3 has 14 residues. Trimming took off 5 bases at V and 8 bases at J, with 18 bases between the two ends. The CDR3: CASSTGPQTGGYTF. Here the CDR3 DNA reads TGTGCCAGCAGTACGGGACCACAAACAGGGGGCTACACCTTC.

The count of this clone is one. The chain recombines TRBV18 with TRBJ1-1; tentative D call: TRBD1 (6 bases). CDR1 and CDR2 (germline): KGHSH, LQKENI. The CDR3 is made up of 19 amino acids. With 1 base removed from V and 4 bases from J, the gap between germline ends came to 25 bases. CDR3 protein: CASSPRQGAGEGGGTEAFF. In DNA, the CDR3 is TGTGCCAGCTCACCACGTCAGGGCGCAGGGGAAGGGGGGGGCACTGAAGCTTTCTTT.

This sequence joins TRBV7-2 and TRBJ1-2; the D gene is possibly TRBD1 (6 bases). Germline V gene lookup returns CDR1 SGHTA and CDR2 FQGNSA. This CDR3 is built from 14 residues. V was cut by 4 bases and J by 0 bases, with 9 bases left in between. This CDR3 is CASSSQGTNYGYTF. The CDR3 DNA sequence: TGTGCCAGCAGCTCACAGGGTACTAACTATGGCTACACCTTC.

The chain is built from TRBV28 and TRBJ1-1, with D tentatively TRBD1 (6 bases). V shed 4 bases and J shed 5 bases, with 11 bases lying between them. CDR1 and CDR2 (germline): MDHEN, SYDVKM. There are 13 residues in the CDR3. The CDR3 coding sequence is TGTGCCAGCAGTTCCCCAGGGGCGACTGAAGCTTTCTTT. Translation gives CASSSPGATEAFF.

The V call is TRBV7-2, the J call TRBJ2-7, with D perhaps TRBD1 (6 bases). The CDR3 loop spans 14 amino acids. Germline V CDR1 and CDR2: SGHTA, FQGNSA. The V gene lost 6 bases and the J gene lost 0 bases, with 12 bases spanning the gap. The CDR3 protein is CASSPDSFSYEQYF. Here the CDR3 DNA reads TGTGCCAGCAGTCCGGACAGTTTCTCCTACGAGCAGTACTTC.

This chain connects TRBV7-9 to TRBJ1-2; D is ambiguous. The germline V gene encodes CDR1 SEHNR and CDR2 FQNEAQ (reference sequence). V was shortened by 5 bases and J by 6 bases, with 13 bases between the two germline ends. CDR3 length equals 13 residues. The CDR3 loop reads CASSPNNGHGYTF. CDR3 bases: TGTGCCAGCAGCCCCAACAATGGCCATGGCTACACCTTC.

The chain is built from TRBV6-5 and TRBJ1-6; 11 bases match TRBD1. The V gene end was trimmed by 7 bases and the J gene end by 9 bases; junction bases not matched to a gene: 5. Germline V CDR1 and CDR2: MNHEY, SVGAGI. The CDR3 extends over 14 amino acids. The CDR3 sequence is CASNRGTGGSPLHF. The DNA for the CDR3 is TGTGCCAGCAATCGGGGGACAGGGGGTTCACCCCTCCACTTT.

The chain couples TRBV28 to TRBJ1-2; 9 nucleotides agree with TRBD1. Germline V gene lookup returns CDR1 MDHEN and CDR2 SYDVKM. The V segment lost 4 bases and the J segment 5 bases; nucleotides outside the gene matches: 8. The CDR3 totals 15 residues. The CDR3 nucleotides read TGTGCCAGCAGTTCCTTGGGACAGGGATTTTATGGCTACACCTTC. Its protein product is CASSSLGQGFYGYTF.

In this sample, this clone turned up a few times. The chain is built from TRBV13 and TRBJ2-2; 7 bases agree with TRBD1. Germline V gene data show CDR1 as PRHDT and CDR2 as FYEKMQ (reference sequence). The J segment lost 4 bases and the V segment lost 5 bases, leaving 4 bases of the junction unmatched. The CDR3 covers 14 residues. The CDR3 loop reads CASSPGQPTGELFF. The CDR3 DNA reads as TGTGCCAGCAGCCCGGGACAGCCCACCGGGGAGCTGTTTTTT.

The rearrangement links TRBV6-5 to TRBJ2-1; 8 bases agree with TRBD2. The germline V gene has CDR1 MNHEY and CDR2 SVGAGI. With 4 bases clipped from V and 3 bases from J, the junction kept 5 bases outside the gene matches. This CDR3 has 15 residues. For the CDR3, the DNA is TGTGCCAGCAGTTTCGGCGGGGGGCTCTACAATGAGCAGTTCTTC. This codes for CASSFGGGLYNEQFF.

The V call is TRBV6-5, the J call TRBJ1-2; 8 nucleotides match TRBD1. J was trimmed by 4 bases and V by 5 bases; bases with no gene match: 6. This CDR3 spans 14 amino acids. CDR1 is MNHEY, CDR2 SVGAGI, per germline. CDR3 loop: CASSPWGQVYGYTF. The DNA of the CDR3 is TGTGCCAGCAGTCCCTGGGGACAGGTCTATGGCTACACCTTC.

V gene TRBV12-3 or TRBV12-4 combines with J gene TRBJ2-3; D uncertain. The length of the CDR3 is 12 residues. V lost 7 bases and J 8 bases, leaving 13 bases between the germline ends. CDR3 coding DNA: TGTGCCAGCACCCTCAGAAGTGGTACGCAGTATTTT. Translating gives CASTLRSGTQYF.

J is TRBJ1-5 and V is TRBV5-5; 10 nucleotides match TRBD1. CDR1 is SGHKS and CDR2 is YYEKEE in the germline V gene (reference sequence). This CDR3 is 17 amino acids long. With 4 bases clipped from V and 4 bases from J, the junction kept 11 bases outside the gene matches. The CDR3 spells CASSLRIGTGVNQPQHF. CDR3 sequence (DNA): TGTGCCAGCAGCCTTCGAATAGGGACAGGGGTTAATCAGCCCCAGCATTTT.

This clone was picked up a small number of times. CDR3 nucleotide sequence: TGTGCCAGCAGCTTGGCCCAGAAGCAGCCCCAGCATTTT. Protein product: CASSLAQKQPQHF. The chain recombines TRBV5-6 with TRBJ1-5; unclear D gene. The CDR3 has 13 residues. Per the germline V gene, CDR1 is SGHDT and CDR2 is YYEEEE. Deletions cut 0 bases from V and 7 bases from J, with 8 bases between.

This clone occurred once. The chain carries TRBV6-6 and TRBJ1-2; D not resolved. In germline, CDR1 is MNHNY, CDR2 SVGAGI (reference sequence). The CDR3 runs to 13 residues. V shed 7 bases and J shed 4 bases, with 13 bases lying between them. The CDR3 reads CASTSNPAYGYTF. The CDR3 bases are TGTGCCAGCACAAGCAACCCTGCCTATGGCTACACCTTC.

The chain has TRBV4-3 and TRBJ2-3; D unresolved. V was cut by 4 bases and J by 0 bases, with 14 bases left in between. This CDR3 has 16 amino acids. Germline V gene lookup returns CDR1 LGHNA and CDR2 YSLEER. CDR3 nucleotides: TGCGCCAGCAGCCTTAGTATGATTGCTAGCACAGATACGCAGTATTTT. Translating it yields CASSLSMIASTDTQYF.

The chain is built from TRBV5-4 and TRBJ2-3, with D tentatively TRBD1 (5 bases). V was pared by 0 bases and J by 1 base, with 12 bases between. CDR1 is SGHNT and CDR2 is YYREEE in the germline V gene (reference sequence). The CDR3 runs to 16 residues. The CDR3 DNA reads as TGTGCCAGCAGCTTGGTCGGTCAGGGTCGCACAGATACGCAGTATTTT. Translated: CASSLVGQGRTDTQYF.

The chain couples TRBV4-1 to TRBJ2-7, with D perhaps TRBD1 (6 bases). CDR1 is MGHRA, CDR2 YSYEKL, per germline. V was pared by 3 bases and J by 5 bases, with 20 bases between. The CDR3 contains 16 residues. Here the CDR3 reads CASSHGWQGRLDEQYF. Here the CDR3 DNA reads TGCGCCAGCAGCCACGGGTGGCAGGGGCGTTTGGACGAGCAGTACTTC.

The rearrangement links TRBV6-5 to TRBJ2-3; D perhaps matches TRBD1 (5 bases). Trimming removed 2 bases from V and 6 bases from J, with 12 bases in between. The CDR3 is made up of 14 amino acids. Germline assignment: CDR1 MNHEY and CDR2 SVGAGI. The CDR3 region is CASSYQGFRDTQYF. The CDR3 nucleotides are TGTGCCAGCAGTTACCAGGGCTTTAGGGATACGCAGTATTTT.

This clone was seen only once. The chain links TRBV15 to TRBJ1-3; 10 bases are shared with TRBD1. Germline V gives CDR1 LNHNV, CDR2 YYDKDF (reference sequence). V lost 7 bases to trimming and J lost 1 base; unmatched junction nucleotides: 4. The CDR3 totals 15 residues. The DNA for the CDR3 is TGTGCCACCAACCGGGACAGGGGTTCTGGAAACACCATATATTTT. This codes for CATNRDRGSGNTIYF.

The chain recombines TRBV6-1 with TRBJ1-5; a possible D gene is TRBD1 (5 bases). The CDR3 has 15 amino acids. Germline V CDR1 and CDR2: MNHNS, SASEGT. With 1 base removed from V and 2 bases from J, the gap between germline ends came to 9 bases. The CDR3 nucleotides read TGTGCCAGCAGTGAAGGACAGTGGGGCAATCAGCCCCAGCATTTT. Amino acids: CASSEGQWGNQPQHF.